Following are 32 T cell receptor beta chains from one sample sequenced in a study of T cells in tumors after PD-1 blockade. Method: immunoSEQ multiplex PCR; TCRdb's copy keeps in-frame clones and lacks some. Here the sample spans 61,000 or so clones, about four fifths being singletons. The sequencing used PBMCs, collected before anti-PD-1 treatment. These receptors were obtained from a human donor with basal cell carcinoma.

The chain has TRBV7-2 and TRBJ2-1; the D gene is possibly TRBD2 (6 bases). This CDR3 comprises 15 residues. The V gene lost 5 bases and the J gene lost 8 bases, with 19 bases spanning the gap. CDR1 and CDR2 from the germline V gene are SGHTA and FQGNSA. The CDR3 nucleotides are TGTGCCAGCAGCCTAGGTCGAAGCGGGTACGATGAGCAGTTCTTC. It codes for CASSLGRSGYDEQFF.

The V gene is TRBV7-9, the J gene TRBJ2-7; 13 bases fit TRBD2. After removal of 5 bases from V and 7 bases from J, the junction contained 8 bases not matched to a gene. CDR1 is SEHNR, CDR2 FQNEAQ, per germline (reference sequence). The CDR3 is 15 residues long. The CDR3 nucleotides are TGTGCCAGCAGCCTGGGGACTAGCGGGGTTGGAGAGCAGTACTTC. It encodes CASSLGTSGVGEQYF.

This chain links TRBV27 with TRBJ1-2; 7 nucleotides line up with TRBD1. Trimming cost V 4 bases and J 2 bases; bases outside gene matches: 7. Germline V gene lookup returns CDR1 MNHEY and CDR2 SMNVEV (reference sequence). The CDR3 length is 15 residues. Here the CDR3 DNA reads TGTGCCAGCAGTTCTTCCCCACAGGGGAACTATGGCTACACCTTC. It translates to CASSSSPQGNYGYTF.

J is TRBJ2-1 and V is TRBV2, with TRBD2 matching 7 bases. The length of the CDR3 is 15 residues. Germline CDR1 is SNHLY and CDR2 is FYNNEI. V shed 5 bases, J shed 4 bases, and the junction held 8 bases outside the gene matches. DNA of the CDR3: TGTGCCAGCAGTCTCGAGACTAGCCGATACAATGAGCAGTTCTTC. Translated: CASSLETSRYNEQFF.

This sequence joins TRBV2 and TRBJ1-1, with D unresolved. CDR3 length: 15 amino acids. V was cut by 6 bases and J by 0 bases, with 14 bases left in between. CDR1 SNHLY and CDR2 FYNNEI come from the germline V gene. The CDR3 is CASRAYQELNTEAFF. The CDR3 coding sequence is TGTGCCAGCAGAGCCTATCAGGAGCTGAACACTGAAGCTTTCTTT.

This clone has only a few counts. The CDR3 region has the DNA TGTGCCAGCAGCCCGGGACGGGCTGAAGCTTTCTTT. This translates into CASSPGRAEAFF. The rearrangement joins TRBV3-1 (or the pseudogene TRBV3-2) to TRBJ1-1; D is perhaps TRBD1 (5 bases). This CDR3 is built from 12 residues. In germline, CDR1 is LGHDT, CDR2 YNNKEL (reference sequence). V lost 4 bases and J 6 bases, leaving 9 bases between the germline ends.

V usage is TRBV29-1 and J usage is TRBJ1-1; D not resolved. CDR1 is SQVTM and CDR2 is ANQGSEA in the germline V gene. V lost 1 base and J 1 base, leaving 1 base between the germline ends. This CDR3 has 11 amino acids. This CDR3 is CSVEGNTEAFF. The CDR3 DNA is TGCAGCGTTGAAGGGAACACTGAAGCTTTCTTT. Looking up the rest from reference TRBV29-1 and TRBJ1-1 gives the full variable domain: SAVISQKPSRDICQRGTSLTIQCQVDSQVTMMFWYRQQPGQSLTLIATANQGSEATYESGFVIDKFPISRPNLTFSTLTVSNMSPEDSSIYLCSVEGNTEAFFGQGTRLTVV.

The chain links TRBV5-1 to TRBJ2-1, with D possibly being TRBD2 (7 bases). Trimming took off 0 bases at V and 7 bases at J, with 17 bases between the two ends. CDR3 length: 16 residues. Looked up from germline, CDR1 is SGHRS and CDR2 is YFSETQ. DNA of the CDR3: TGCGCCAGCAGCTTGGCCGGCGGGGGCGTGGGTAATGAGCAGTTCTTC. It translates to CASSLAGGGVGNEQFF.

The chain employs TRBV15 and TRBJ2-4, with 11 bases aligning to TRBD1. The CDR3 runs to 14 residues. The V gene end was trimmed by 9 bases and the J gene end by 1 base; junction bases not matched to a gene: 2. CDR1 and CDR2 from the germline V gene are LNHNV and YYDKDF (reference sequence). The CDR3 DNA follows: TGTGCCACTAGGGACAGGGGGGCCAAAAACATTCAGTACTTC. Translating gives CATRDRGAKNIQYF.

The chain combines TRBV27 with TRBJ2-6; 9 bases line up with TRBD1. The CDR3 runs 15 residues. Germline trimming cut 6 bases from V and 2 bases from J; bases unmatched to any gene: 2. Per the germline V gene, CDR1 is MNHEY and CDR2 is SMNVEV (reference sequence). CDR3 in DNA: TGTGCCAGCAGGGGACAGGGTGCTGGGGCCAACGTCCTGACTTTC. This gives the protein CASRGQGAGANVLTF.

The chain recombines TRBV7-6 with TRBJ2-5, with D possibly matching TRBD1 (6 bases). Trimming pared 5 bases from V and 2 bases from J, leaving 15 bases between. Germline assignment: CDR1 SGHVS and CDR2 FNYEAQ. The CDR3 contains 15 residues. As DNA, the CDR3 is TGTGCCAGCAGCCCCAGTACTAGGGGGCAAGAGACCCAGTACTTC. Encoded protein: CASSPSTRGQETQYF.

This clone was found a few times. J is TRBJ1-4 and V is TRBV16; no firm D call. Per germline, CDR1 KGHSY and CDR2 FQNENV. The ends were cut back, 4 bases at V and 8 bases at J, with 20 bases in the middle. This CDR3 contains 16 residues. The CDR3 nucleotides read TGTGCCAGCAGCCCCCTGGTGCGAGGAGGAGAGGAAAAACTGTTTTTT. This gives the protein CASSPLVRGGEEKLFF.

A single count supports this clone. This chain joins TRBV10-1 and TRBJ2-3; D may be TRBD2 (6 bases). V shed 3 bases and J shed 1 base, with 8 bases lying between them. Germline CDR1 reads WNHNN; CDR2 reads SYGVQD (reference sequence). The CDR3 totals 14 residues. The CDR3 DNA reads as TGCGCCAGCAGTGATACGGGGGGCACAGATACGCAGTATTTT. Its protein is CASSDTGGTDTQYF.

This clone turned up a few times. This rearrangement joins TRBV5-6 to TRBJ1-3; D perhaps matches TRBD1 (5 bases). V shed 4 bases and J shed 4 bases, with 18 bases lying between them. This CDR3 spans 16 amino acids. CDR1 and CDR2 (germline): SGHDT, YYEEEE. The CDR3 nucleotides are TGTGCCAGCAGCCAGGCGGGGCCGCATCTCGGAAACACCATATATTTT. Its protein is CASSQAGPHLGNTIYF. The variable domain in full, with the rest retrieved from reference TRBV5-6 and TRBJ1-3, is DAGVTQSPTHLIKTRGQQVTLRCSPKSGHDTVSWYQQALGQGPQFIFQYYEEEERQRGNFPDRFSGHQFPNYSSELNVNALLLGDSALYLCASSQAGPHLGNTIYFGEGSWLTVV.

This clone occurred once. The rearrangement joins TRBV6-2 or TRBV6-3 to TRBJ1-4; D call uncertain. Between the trimmed V and J ends, which lost 4 bases and 2 bases, there was a span of 11 bases. The CDR3 runs 15 residues. Germline loops: CDR1 MNHEY, CDR2 SVGEGT. Here the CDR3 reads CASSFTVGTNEKLFF. The CDR3 nucleotides are TGTGCCAGCAGTTTTACGGTTGGGACTAATGAAAAACTGTTTTTT.

The chain recombines TRBV4-1 with TRBJ1-1; tentatively, D is TRBD1 (6 bases). CDR3 size: 12 residues. The ends were cut back, 3 bases at V and 9 bases at J, with 11 bases in the middle. The germline gives CDR1 MGHRA, CDR2 YSYEKL. CDR3: CASSQGAAQAFF. In DNA, the CDR3 is TGCGCCAGCAGCCAGGGGGCGGCCCAAGCTTTCTTT.

This chain links TRBV19 with TRBJ1-5; D call uncertain. Germline assignment: CDR1 LNHDA and CDR2 SQIVND (reference sequence). V was trimmed by 4 bases and J by 0 bases, leaving 10 bases between them. This CDR3 is built from 15 residues. Written as DNA, the CDR3 is TGTGCCAGTAGTACGTCGGACGGTAGCAATCAGCCCCAGCATTTT. Its translation is CASSTSDGSNQPQHF.

The J gene is TRBJ2-6, the V gene TRBV10-2; D ambiguous. Looked up from germline, CDR1 is WSHSY and CDR2 is SAAADI. The CDR3 length is 15 residues. With 7 bases removed from V and 3 bases from J, the gap between germline ends came to 13 bases. The CDR3, as DNA: TGCGCCAGCACTCAGGATTTTGGTGGGGCCAACGTCCTGACTTTC. Protein sequence: CASTQDFGGANVLTF.

This clone was recorded once. This chain uses TRBV4-2 with TRBJ2-5; 8 nucleotides match TRBD1. CDR3 length: 16 amino acids. V lost 4 bases to trimming and J lost 4 bases; unmatched junction nucleotides: 11. Germline V gene lookup returns CDR1 LGHNA and CDR2 YNFKEQ. The CDR3: CASSPDGPGGRETQYF. For the CDR3, the DNA is TGTGCCAGCAGCCCCGATGGCCCAGGGGGCCGAGAGACCCAGTACTTC.

The rearrangement links TRBV3-1 (or the pseudogene TRBV3-2) to TRBJ1-1; no clear D. The CDR3 length is 13 residues. Germline V gene lookup returns CDR1 LGHDT and CDR2 YNNKEL (reference sequence). With 2 bases removed from V and 5 bases from J, the gap between germline ends came to 9 bases. For the CDR3, the DNA is TGTGCCAGCAGCCAAATCGCGGGGACTGAAGCTTTCTTT. Protein: CASSQIAGTEAFF.

V and J are TRBV5-4 and TRBJ1-2, with a weak D call TRBD1 (5 bases). The V gene's germline CDR1 is SGHNT and CDR2 YYREEE (reference sequence). The CDR3 runs 17 residues. Trimming shortened V by 0 bases and J by 0 bases, and 15 bases separated the two germline ends. The CDR3 sequence: CASSLGQGGIPNYGYTF. The CDR3 region has the DNA TGTGCCAGCAGCTTGGGCCAGGGTGGAATCCCTAACTATGGCTACACCTTC. Full variable domain (outside the CDR3, taken from reference TRBV5-4 and TRBJ1-2): ETGVTQSPTHLIKTRGQQVTLRCSSQSGHNTVSWYQQALGQGPQFIFQYYREEENGRGNFPPRFSGLQFPNYSSELNVNALELDDSALYLCASSLGQGGIPNYGYTFGSGTRLTVV.

The chain employs TRBV6-5 and TRBJ1-1; D remains ambiguous. Trimming took 0 bases from V and 5 from J, leaving 13 bases between them. The CDR3 has 15 residues. Germline assignment: CDR1 MNHEY and CDR2 SVGAGI. As DNA, the CDR3 is TGTGCCAGCAGTTACTCGTACACAGTGGCGACTGAAGCTTTCTTT. Its translation: CASSYSYTVATEAFF.

The V gene is TRBV27, the J gene TRBJ2-1; D is ambiguous. CDR1 MNHEY and CDR2 SMNVEV come from the germline V gene (reference sequence). V was cut by 6 bases and J by 4 bases, with 7 bases left in between. This CDR3 region has 12 residues. CDR3 amino acids: CASRKTYNEQFF. CDR3 sequence (DNA): TGTGCCAGCAGAAAAACATACAATGAGCAGTTCTTC.

The chain carries TRBV18 and TRBJ1-3; no reliable D call. The CDR3 length is 15 residues. CDR1 and CDR2 (germline): KGHSH, LQKENI. Trimming removed 4 bases from V and 0 bases from J, with 10 bases in between. CDR3 in DNA: TGTGCCAGCTCACGCACGGCCGACTCTGGAAACACCATATATTTT. Translating gives CASSRTADSGNTIYF.

This clone was seen once. J is TRBJ1-1 and V is TRBV6-5, with TRBD1 matching 9 bases. The CDR3 extends over 14 amino acids. Unmatched junction bases numbered 5, after V lost 8 bases and J lost 1 base. Germline V gives CDR1 MNHEY, CDR2 SVGAGI. CDR3 in DNA: TGTGCCAGCCACCAGACAGGGGGGAACACTGAAGCTTTCTTT. Amino acids: CASHQTGGNTEAFF.

The V gene is TRBV6-6, the J gene TRBJ1-5, with 10 bases fitting TRBD1. CDR3 length equals 15 residues. Per germline, CDR1 MNHNY and CDR2 SVGAGI (reference sequence). Trimming took 3 bases from V and 6 from J; bases not matched to a gene: 5. This chain's CDR3 is CASSYPGQGSQPQHF. The CDR3 DNA reads as TGTGCCAGCAGTTATCCGGGACAGGGGAGTCAGCCCCAGCATTTT.

This clone has just one count. The chain links TRBV7-9 to TRBJ1-1; D unclear. Germline V gene lookup returns CDR1 SEHNR and CDR2 FQNEAQ (reference sequence). Trimming pared 7 bases from V and 7 bases from J, leaving 13 bases between. CDR3 length equals 12 residues. This CDR3 reads CASTDEGHEAFF. The CDR3 coding sequence is TGTGCCAGCACCGATGAGGGCCATGAAGCTTTCTTT.

V and J are TRBV9 and TRBJ1-2; tentatively, D is TRBD1 (5 bases). Germline CDR1 SGDLS, CDR2 YYNGEE. This CDR3 is built from 17 residues. Trimming shortened V by 3 bases and J by 2 bases, and 20 bases separated the two germline ends. CDR3 sequence reads: CASSALYRTQGNYGYTF. CDR3 in DNA: TGTGCCAGCAGCGCCCTCTATAGGACGCAGGGCAACTATGGCTACACCTTC.

V and J are TRBV7-6 and TRBJ2-2; TRBD1 aligns across 7 bases. V lost 5 bases to trimming and J lost 1 base; unmatched junction nucleotides: 16. Germline V gene lookup returns CDR1 SGHVS and CDR2 FNYEAQ. The length of the CDR3 is 19 residues. CDR3 in DNA: TGTGCCAGCAGCGCTGTCTCCCGGGACAGCTTTATGAACACCGGGGAGCTGTTTTTT. Translating gives CASSAVSRDSFMNTGELFF.

The CDR3 sequence is CASKHRSRENTEAFF. The CDR3 DNA reads TGTGCCAGCAAGCATCGTAGCAGGGAGAACACTGAAGCTTTCTTT. This sequence joins TRBV27 and TRBJ1-1, with a tentative D call TRBD1 (5 bases). V lost 7 bases and J 1 base, leaving 16 bases between the germline ends. Germline V gives CDR1 MNHEY, CDR2 SMNVEV (reference sequence). This CDR3 region has 15 residues.

This clone occurred once. This chain joins TRBV5-8 and TRBJ1-1; maybe TRBD1 (6 bases). V lost 3 bases, J lost 3 bases, and 15 bases lay in between. The CDR3 consists of 15 residues. Germline V CDR1 and CDR2: SGHTS, YDEGEE. CDR3 DNA: TGTGCCAGCAGCTGGGGACACGGAACGGACACTGAAGCTTTCTTT. Translating it yields CASSWGHGTDTEAFF.

This clone occurred once. V is TRBV12-3 or TRBV12-4 and J is TRBJ2-7, with D unclear. The length of the CDR3 is 12 residues. Trimming pared 5 bases from V and 1 base from J, leaving 6 bases between. The CDR3 loop is CASSPGSYEQYF. CDR3 nucleotide sequence: TGTGCCAGCAGTCCCGGATCCTACGAGCAGTACTTC.